This T cell receptor beta chain comes out of a study of CD8 T cells in Susac syndrome (dated by TCRdb to the late 2010s). Describing the broader study: Repertoire sequencing was used to test whether CD8+ T cell activation and differentiation in Susac syndrome was antigen driven. The clonality of the CD8+ T cell repertoire was compared across approximately 12 healthy donors, some 14 Susac syndrome patients and 15 multiple sclerosis patients.

Comments on this clonotype: It lacks a known antigen. No much larger clonotype is one base removed from it; base qualities were not supplied.

General study outcomes and caveats: The number of individuals in the TCR sequencing and HLA analysis was acknowledged as relatively small.

RNA was extracted with the RNeasy kit and about 0.5 to 1 ug was reverse transcribed using random hexamers. The immunoSEQ multiplex PCR assay, covering 54 Vbeta and 13 Jbeta segments, was used to amplify TCR beta CDR3 regions. PCR amplification bias was corrected using a synthetic template baseline for primer optimization and computational correction. In the source study's methods: Reads were annotated to V, D and J genes according to IMGT and were analyzed with immunoSEQ Analyzer, with only productive sequences retained. Clonality was computed as one minus Shannon entropy normalized by log2 of the number of productive unique sequences. For each patient and control, public and private clones were evaluated among the 100 most prevalent clones. Clones were defined as Susac-specific when absent from the healthy and MS cohorts, from fewer than 1,200 published viral clones and from other ImmuneACCESS disease sequences. TCRdb itself trimmed the public reads at Q25 with fastp, ran MiXCR and retained productive beta chains. When rows share a CDR3 protein, they turn into one entry using the most common DNA and genes. What appears here as the V and J calls and clone size reflects TCRdb's work, not the paper's. The sample records a few hundred thousand distinct CDR3 sequences, approximately 85% of which are singletons. 0.2% to 0.25% of the sample rests with the top ten.

Peripheral blood CD8+ and CD4+ T cells from healthy donors, Susac syndrome patients and multiple sclerosis patients were profiled using high-throughput TCR beta sequencing. Treatment-naive patients with stable or active relapsing-remitting disease fulfilling revised McDonald criteria were used as multiple sclerosis controls. Bulk CD8+ and CD4+ T cells were purified by magnetic negative isolation, whereas CD8+ TEMRA cells were enriched by FACS. Blood was drawn into EDTA tubes, processed within 24 hours, and PBMCs were isolated by density gradient centrifugation. PBMCs intended for TCR sequencing were cryopreserved in liquid nitrogen and thawed later in a water bath at 37 degrees C. The sorted or isolated CD4+, CD8+ and CD8+ TEMRA cells had a purity of 90% or higher. The junction carries 4 bases between V and J, which are trimmed by 2 bases and 0 bases respectively. The CDR3 has 14 amino acids, counting the end cysteine and phenylalanine. This entry keeps only the CDR3 DNA: 42 bases, framed from base 1. CDR1 SNHLY and CDR2 FYNNEI were looked up in the germline V gene.

In this chain, TRBV2 is recombined with TRBJ2-2, with the identity of the D gene unclear. The source material was CD8+ T cells from PBMCs. The origin of this receptor is a human donor with multiple sclerosis. CDR3 sequence: CASSETANTGELFF. The sequenced DNA: TGTGCCAGCAGTGAAACCGCGAACACCGGGGAGCTGTTTTTT.